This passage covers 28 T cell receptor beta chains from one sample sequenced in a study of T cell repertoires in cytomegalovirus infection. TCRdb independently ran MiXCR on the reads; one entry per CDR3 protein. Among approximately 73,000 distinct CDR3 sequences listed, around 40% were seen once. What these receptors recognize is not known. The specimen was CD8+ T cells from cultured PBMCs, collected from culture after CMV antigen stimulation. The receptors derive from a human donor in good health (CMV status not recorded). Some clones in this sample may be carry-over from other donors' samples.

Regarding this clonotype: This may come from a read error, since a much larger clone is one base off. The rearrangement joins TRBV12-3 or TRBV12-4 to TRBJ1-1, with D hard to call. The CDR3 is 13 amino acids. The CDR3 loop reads CASSLYGNTKAFF. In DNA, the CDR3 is TGTGCCAGCAGTTTGTACGGGAACACTAAAGCTTTCTTT.

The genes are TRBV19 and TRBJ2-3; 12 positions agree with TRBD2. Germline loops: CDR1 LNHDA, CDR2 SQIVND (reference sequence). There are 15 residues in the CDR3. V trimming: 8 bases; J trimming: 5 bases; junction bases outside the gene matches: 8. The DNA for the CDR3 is TGTGCCAGTGGCCTAGCGGGGGGGCAGGGAGATACGCAGTATTTT. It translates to CASGLAGGQGDTQYF.

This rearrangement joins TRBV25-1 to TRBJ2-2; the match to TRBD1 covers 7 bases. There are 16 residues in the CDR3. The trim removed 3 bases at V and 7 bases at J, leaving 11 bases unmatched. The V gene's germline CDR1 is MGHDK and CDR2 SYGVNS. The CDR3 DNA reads TGTGCCAGCAGTGACCCTACAGGGGTGGTAAGCGGGGAGCTGTTTTTT. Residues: CASSDPTGVVSGELFF.

This CDR3 is CASSLAVLGIRPTDTQYF. In DNA form, the CDR3 reads TGTGCCAGCAGCTTAGCGGTTCTCGGCATACGCCCCACAGATACGCAGTATTTT. V usage is TRBV7-8 and J usage is TRBJ2-3, with D unclear. This CDR3 is 18 amino acids long. Germline CDR1 is SGHVS and CDR2 is FQNEAQ. V dropped 0 bases and J dropped 2 bases, with 18 bases sitting between them.

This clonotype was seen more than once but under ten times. The DNA for the CDR3 is TGTGCCAGCAGGCACAGGGGGAACACTGAAGCTTTCTTT. It is translated as CASRHRGNTEAFF. The V gene is TRBV12-3 or TRBV12-4, the J gene TRBJ1-1, with TRBD1 matching 7 bases. The ends lost 6 bases at V and 1 base at J; junction bases unmatched: 2. The length of the CDR3 is 13 residues.

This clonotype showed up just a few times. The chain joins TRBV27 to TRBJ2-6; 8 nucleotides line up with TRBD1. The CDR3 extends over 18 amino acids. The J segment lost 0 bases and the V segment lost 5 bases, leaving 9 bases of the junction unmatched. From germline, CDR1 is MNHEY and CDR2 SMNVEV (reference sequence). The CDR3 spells CASSPTGERNSGANVLTF. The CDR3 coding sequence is TGTGCCAGCAGTCCGACAGGGGAGCGAAACTCTGGGGCCAACGTCCTGACTTTC.

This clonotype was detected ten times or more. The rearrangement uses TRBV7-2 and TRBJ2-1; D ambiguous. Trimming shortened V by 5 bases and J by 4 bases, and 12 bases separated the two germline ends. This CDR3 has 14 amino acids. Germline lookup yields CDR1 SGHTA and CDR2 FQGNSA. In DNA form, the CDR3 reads TGTGCCAGCAGCCCTGGGTGGGATTACAATGAGCAGTTCTTC. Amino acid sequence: CASSPGWDYNEQFF.

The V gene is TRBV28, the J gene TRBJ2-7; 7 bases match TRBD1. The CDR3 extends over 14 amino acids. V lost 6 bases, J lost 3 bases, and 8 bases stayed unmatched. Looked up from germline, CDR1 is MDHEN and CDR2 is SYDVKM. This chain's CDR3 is CASRLPDRVYEQYF. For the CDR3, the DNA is TGTGCCAGCAGACTCCCCGACAGGGTCTACGAGCAGTACTTC.

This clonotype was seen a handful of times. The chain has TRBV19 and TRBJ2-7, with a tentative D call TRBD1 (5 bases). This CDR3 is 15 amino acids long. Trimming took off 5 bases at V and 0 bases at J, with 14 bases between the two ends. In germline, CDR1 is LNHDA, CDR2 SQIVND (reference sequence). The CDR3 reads CASSSSNGASYEQYF. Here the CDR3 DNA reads TGTGCCAGTAGTTCGTCAAATGGGGCCTCCTACGAGCAGTACTTC.

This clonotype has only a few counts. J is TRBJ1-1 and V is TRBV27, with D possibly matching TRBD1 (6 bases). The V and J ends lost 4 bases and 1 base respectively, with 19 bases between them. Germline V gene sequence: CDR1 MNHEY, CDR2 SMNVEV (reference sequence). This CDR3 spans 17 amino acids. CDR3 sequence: CASSYLLGGAKNTEAFF. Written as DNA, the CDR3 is TGTGCCAGCAGTTATCTGCTTGGGGGGGCTAAGAACACTGAAGCTTTCTTT.

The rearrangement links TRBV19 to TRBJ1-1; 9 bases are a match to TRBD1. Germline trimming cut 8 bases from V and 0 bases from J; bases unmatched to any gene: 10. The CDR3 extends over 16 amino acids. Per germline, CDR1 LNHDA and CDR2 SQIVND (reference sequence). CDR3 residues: CASRPGQGFMNTEAFF. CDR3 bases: TGTGCCAGTCGACCGGGACAGGGTTTCATGAACACTGAAGCTTTCTTT.

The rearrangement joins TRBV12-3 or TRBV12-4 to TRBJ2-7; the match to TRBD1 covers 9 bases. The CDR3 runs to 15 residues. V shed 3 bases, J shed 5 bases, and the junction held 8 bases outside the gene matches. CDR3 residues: CASSFNRDRVNEQYF. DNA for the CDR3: TGTGCCAGCAGTTTCAACCGGGACAGGGTGAACGAGCAGTACTTC.

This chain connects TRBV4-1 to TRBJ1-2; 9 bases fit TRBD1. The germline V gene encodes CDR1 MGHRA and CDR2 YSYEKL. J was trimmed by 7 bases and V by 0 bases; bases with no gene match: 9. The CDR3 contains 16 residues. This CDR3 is CASSQDPSTGGGGYTF. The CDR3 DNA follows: TGCGCCAGCAGCCAAGATCCTTCAACAGGGGGCGGTGGCTACACCTTC.

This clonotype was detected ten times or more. Written as DNA, the CDR3 is TGCAGTGTTCAGCCGCCTGACAGGGGCTACAATGAGCAGTTCTTC. The encoded protein is CSVQPPDRGYNEQFF. This chain links TRBV20-1 with TRBJ2-1; 8 bases agree with TRBD1. This CDR3 is built from 15 residues. Trimming removed 7 bases from V and 3 bases from J; junction bases left unmatched: 11. Germline V gene sequence: CDR1 DFQATT, CDR2 SNEGSKA (reference sequence).

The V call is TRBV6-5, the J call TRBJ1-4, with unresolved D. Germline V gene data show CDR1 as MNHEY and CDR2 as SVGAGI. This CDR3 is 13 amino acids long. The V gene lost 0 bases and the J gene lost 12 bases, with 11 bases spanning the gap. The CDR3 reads CASSYSPDLQLFF. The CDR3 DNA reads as TGTGCCAGCAGTTACTCCCCCGACCTACAACTGTTTTTT.

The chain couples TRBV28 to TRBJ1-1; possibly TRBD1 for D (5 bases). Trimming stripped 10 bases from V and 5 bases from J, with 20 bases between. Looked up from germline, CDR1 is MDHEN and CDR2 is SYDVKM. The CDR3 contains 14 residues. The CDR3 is CANWGLLRGTEAFF. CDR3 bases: TGTGCCAACTGGGGACTTCTAAGAGGAACTGAAGCTTTCTTT.

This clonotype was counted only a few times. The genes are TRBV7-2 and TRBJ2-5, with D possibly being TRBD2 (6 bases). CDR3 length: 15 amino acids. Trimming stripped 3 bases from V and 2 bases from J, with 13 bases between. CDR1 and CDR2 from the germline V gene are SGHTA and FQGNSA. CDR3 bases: TGTGCCAGCAGCTTTCATACTAGCCCGCAAGAGACCCAGTACTTC. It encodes CASSFHTSPQETQYF.

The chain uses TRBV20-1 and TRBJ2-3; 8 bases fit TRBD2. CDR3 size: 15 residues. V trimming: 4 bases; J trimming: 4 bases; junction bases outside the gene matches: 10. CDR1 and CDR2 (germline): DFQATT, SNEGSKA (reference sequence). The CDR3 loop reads CSATRTSPVADTQYF. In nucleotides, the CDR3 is TGCAGTGCTACCAGGACTAGCCCTGTAGCAGATACGCAGTATTTT.

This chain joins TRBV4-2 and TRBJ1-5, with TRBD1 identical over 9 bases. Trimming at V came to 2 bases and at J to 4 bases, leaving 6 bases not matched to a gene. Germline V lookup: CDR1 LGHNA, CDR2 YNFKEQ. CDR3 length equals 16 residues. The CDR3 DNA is TGTGCCAGCAGCCAACTCCGGGACAGGGCAAATCAGCCCCAGCATTTT. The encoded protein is CASSQLRDRANQPQHF.

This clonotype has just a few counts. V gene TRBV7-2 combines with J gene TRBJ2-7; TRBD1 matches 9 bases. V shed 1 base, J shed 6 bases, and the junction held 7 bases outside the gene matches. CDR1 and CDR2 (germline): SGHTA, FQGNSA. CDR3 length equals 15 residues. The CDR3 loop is CASSLVGTGFGEQYF. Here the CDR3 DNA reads TGTGCCAGCAGCTTAGTTGGGACAGGGTTTGGCGAGCAGTACTTC.

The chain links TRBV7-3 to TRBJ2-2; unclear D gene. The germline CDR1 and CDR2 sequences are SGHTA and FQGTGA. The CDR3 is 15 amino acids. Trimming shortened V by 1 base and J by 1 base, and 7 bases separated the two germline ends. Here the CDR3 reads CASSLMAGNTGELFF. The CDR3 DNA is TGTGCCAGCAGCTTAATGGCAGGGAACACCGGGGAGCTGTTTTTT.

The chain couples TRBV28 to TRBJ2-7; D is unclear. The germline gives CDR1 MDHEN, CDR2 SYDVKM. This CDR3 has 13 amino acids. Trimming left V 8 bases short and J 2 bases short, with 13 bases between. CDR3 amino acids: CASVSVEAYEQYF. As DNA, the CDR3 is TGTGCCAGCGTTTCCGTAGAAGCCTACGAGCAGTACTTC. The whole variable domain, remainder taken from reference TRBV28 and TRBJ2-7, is DVKVTQSSRYLVKRTGEKVFLECVQDMDHENMFWYRQDPGLGLRLIYFSYDVKMKEKGDIPEGYSVSREKKERFSLILESASTNQTSMYLCASVSVEAYEQYFGPGTRLTVT.

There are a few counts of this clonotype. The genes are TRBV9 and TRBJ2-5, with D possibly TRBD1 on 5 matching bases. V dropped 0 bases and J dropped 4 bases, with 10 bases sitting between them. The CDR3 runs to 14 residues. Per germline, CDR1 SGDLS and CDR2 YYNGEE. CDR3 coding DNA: TGTGCCAGCAGCGTAGAGGGGTGGGGAGAGACCCAGTACTTC. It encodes CASSVEGWGETQYF.

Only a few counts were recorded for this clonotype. The CDR3 DNA reads as TGTGCCAGCAGCTTAGCGGGGCTAGCGGGGTTAAACGAGCAGTACTTC. It encodes CASSLAGLAGLNEQYF. The rearrangement uses TRBV7-8 and TRBJ2-7; 9 nucleotides agree with TRBD2. CDR3 size: 16 residues. Germline V gene sequence: CDR1 SGHVS, CDR2 FQNEAQ. V shed 0 bases, J shed 5 bases, and the junction held 8 bases outside the gene matches.

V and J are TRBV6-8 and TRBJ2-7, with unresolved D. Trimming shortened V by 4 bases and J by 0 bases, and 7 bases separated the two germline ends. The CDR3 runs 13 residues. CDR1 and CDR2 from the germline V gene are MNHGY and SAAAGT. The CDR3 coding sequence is TGTGCCAGCAGTTGGCAGGTCTCCTACGAGCAGTACTTC. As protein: CASSWQVSYEQYF.

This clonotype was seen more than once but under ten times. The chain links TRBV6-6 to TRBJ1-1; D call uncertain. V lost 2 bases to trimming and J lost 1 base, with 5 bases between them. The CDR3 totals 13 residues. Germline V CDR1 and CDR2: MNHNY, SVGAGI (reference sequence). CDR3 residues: CASSYMGNTEAFF. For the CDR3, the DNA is TGTGCCAGCAGTTACATGGGGAACACTGAAGCTTTCTTT.

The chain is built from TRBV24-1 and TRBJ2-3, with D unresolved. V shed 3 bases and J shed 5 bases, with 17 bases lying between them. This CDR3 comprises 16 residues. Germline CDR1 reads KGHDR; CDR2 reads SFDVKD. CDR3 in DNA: TGTGCCACCAGTGATCCGATGAACTCTGTAGAAGATACGCAGTATTTT. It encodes CATSDPMNSVEDTQYF.

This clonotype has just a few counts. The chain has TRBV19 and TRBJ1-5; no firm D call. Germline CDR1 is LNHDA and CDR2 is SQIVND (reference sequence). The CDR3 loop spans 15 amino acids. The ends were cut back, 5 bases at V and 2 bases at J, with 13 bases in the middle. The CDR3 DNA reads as TGTGCCAGTAGTTACACGCCCGGCGGCAATCAGCCCCAGCATTTT. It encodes CASSYTPGGNQPQHF.